Below, 24 T cell receptor beta chains from the same sample are listed, as sequenced in a study of T cell clonality in common variable immunodeficiency. The data were produced by immunoSEQ multiplex PCR, yet TCRdb's version contains in-frame clones alone and is incomplete. The sample contains some 50,000 clones, none of them singletons. Specimen: peripheral blood mononuclear cells. The receptors derive from a person between 18 and 70 years old in good health.

This clone was seen ten or more times. The read is 3 residues too short to cover the CDR3 end, so that end is filled in from the germline J gene. The V gene is TRBV6-2 or TRBV6-3, the J gene TRBJ2-5, with 9 bases lining up with TRBD2. The CDR3 runs to 14 residues. In germline, CDR1 is MNHEY, CDR2 SVGEGT. V was clipped by 6 bases and J by 5 bases; unmatched bases: 7. The CDR3 reads CASRVAGVGETQYF. CDR3 DNA (partial): TGTGCCAGCAGGGTAGCGGGAGTAGGGGAGACC.

At least ten counts were recorded for this clone. With the read ending 3 residues before the CDR3 end, the germline J gene is used to fill in that end. This sequence joins TRBV7-3 and TRBJ2-3, with 13 bases aligning to TRBD2. Germline loops: CDR1 SGHTA, CDR2 FQGTGA. This CDR3 region has 18 residues. With 0 bases clipped from V and 1 base from J, the junction kept 4 bases outside the gene matches. CDR3 DNA, as far as it was read: TGTGCCAGCAGCTTAACCCTACTAGCGGGAGGGGGCACAGATACG. Its translation: CASSLTLLAGGGTDT. The CDR3 in full is CASSLTLLAGGGTDTQYF.

Regarding this clone: The read ends 3 residues before the CDR3 terminus; that terminus is restored from the germline J gene. The chain joins TRBV6-2 or TRBV6-3 to TRBJ1-3; the D gene is possibly TRBD1 (5 bases). V was trimmed by 8 bases and J by 0 bases, leaving 20 bases between them. The germline V gene encodes CDR1 MNHEY and CDR2 SVGEGT. CDR3 length: 17 amino acids. The CDR3 loop reads CASEDMAGFASGNTIYF. Partial CDR3 DNA: TGTGCCAGCGAGGATATGGCAGGGTTCGCCTCTGGAAACACC.

This clone was counted ten times or more. The read halts 3 residues ahead of the CDR3 end, with the missing end drawn from the germline J gene. This sequence joins TRBV7-6 and TRBJ2-4; D might be TRBD2 (5 bases). The V gene's germline CDR1 is SGHVS and CDR2 FNYEAQ. The CDR3 is made up of 12 amino acids. CDR3 sequence: CASSHGLAVQYF. The part of the CDR3 DNA that was read is TGTGCCAGCAGTCACGGGCTAGCAGTT.

This clone was found many times. From the germline J gene comes the end of the CDR3, since the read stops 3 residues before it. This sequence joins TRBV7-2 and TRBJ2-2, with D possibly being TRBD1 (6 bases). Trimming pared 3 bases from V and 6 bases from J, leaving 8 bases between. CDR3 length: 13 residues. CDR1 is SGHTA, CDR2 FQGNSA, per germline. The CDR3: CASSFNRAGELFF. The CDR3 DNA, read in part, is TGTGCCAGCAGCTTCAACAGGGCCGGGGAG.

This clone was seen many times. The read comes to an end 3 residues before the CDR3 does, leaving the germline J gene to fill in the end. The rearrangement uses TRBV18 and TRBJ2-3; 7 nucleotides agree with TRBD1. V lost 4 bases and J lost 6; bases outside the gene matches: 10. Germline values: CDR1 KGHSH, CDR2 LQKENI. The CDR3 is 15 residues long. The CDR3: CASSLDRASWDTQYF. CDR3 DNA, as far as it was read: TGTGCCAGCTCACTCGACAGGGCGAGTTGGGATACG.

This clone showed up many times. The CDR3 extends 3 residues past the end of the read, so its final part is completed from the germline J gene. J is TRBJ1-3 and V is TRBV5-5; unclear D gene. Trimming pared 2 bases from V and 0 bases from J, leaving 6 bases between. This CDR3 has 14 amino acids. Germline CDR1 and CDR2: SGHKS and YYEKEE (reference sequence). CDR3 sequence: CASSFPGSGNTIYF. The CDR3 bases that were read are TGTGCCAGCAGCTTTCCAGGCTCTGGAAACACC.

This clone was observed at least ten times. The read halts 3 residues ahead of the CDR3 end, with the missing end drawn from the germline J gene. The chain has TRBV12-3 or TRBV12-4 and TRBJ2-7; a possible D gene is TRBD2 (5 bases). The CDR3 has 11 residues. Between the trimmed V and J ends, which lost 5 bases and 4 bases, there was a span of 6 bases. CDR3 bases read: TGTGCCAGCAGTCGGGGTTACGAG. This gives the protein CASSRGYE. Given in full, the CDR3 is CASSRGYEQYF.

This clone was recorded a few times. Coverage ceases 3 residues before the CDR3 finishes, and the germline J gene fills in the end. The chain links TRBV7-6 to TRBJ2-7, with 10 bases that match TRBD2. The trim removed 1 base at V and 2 bases at J, leaving 2 bases unmatched. The CDR3 consists of 15 residues. Germline CDR1 reads SGHVS; CDR2 reads FNYEAQ. CDR3 in amino acids: CASSLDTSGTYEQYF. CDR3 DNA, as far as it was read: TGTGCCAGCAGCTTAGATACTAGCGGGACCTACGAG.

The sample holds many counts of this clone. The read is 3 residues too short to cover the CDR3 end, so that end is filled in from the germline J gene. The genes are TRBV20-1 and TRBJ1-2, with TRBD1 matching over 7 bases. This CDR3 is 13 amino acids long. J was trimmed by 6 bases and V by 6 bases; bases with no gene match: 10. The V gene's germline CDR1 is DFQATT and CDR2 SNEGSKA (reference sequence). Here the CDR3 reads CSAGRRGRDGYTF. CDR3 bases read: TGCAGTGCCGGACGTAGGGGGCGCGATGGC.

The CDR3 is CAWTIWSSGANVLFF. Partial CDR3 DNA: TGTGCCTGGACCATTTGGAGCTCTGGGGCCAACGTG. The chain uses TRBV30 and TRBJ2-2, with D tentatively TRBD1 (5 bases). The CDR3 end lies 3 residues beyond the end of the read and is filled in from the germline J gene. The CDR3 has 15 residues. In germline, CDR1 is GTSNPN, CDR2 SVGIG (reference sequence).

Concerning this clone itself: Sequencing ends 3 residues short of the CDR3 end; the germline J gene provides the rest. This chain connects TRBV7-2 to TRBJ2-2, with D possibly TRBD2 on 6 matching bases. Germline V CDR1 and CDR2: SGHTA, FQGNSA. This CDR3 is 14 amino acids long. Incomplete CDR3 DNA: TGTGCCAGCAGCTTATCGGGGTTGCGGGAAAAG. It yields the protein CASSLSGLREK. Given in full, the CDR3 is CASSLSGLREKLFF. Variable domain in full (rest from reference TRBV7-2 and TRBJ2-2): GAGVSQSPSNKVTEKGKDVELRCDPISGHTALYWYRQSLGQGLEFLIYFQGNSAPDKSGLPSDRFSAERTGGSVSTLTIQRTQQEDSAVYLCASSLSGLREKLFFGEGSRLTVL.

About this clone itself: The read falls 3 residues short of the CDR3 end, and the missing part is taken from the germline J gene. This sequence joins TRBV19 and TRBJ2-2; TRBD1 matches 9 bases. The CDR3 runs to 14 residues. The germline V gene encodes CDR1 LNHDA and CDR2 SQIVND (reference sequence). The CDR3 region is CASRTGGSVEKLFF. The sequenced part of the CDR3 DNA is TGTGCCAGTAGGACAGGGGGGTCGGTGGAAAAG.

This clone occurred many times. The read finishes 3 residues shy of the CDR3 end, and the germline J gene is used to complete it. The J gene is TRBJ2-1, the V gene TRBV7-2; D not resolved. The germline V gene has CDR1 SGHTA and CDR2 FQGNSA. The CDR3 covers 12 residues. The germline V and J ends were trimmed by 5 bases and 4 bases, with 6 bases remaining between them. The CDR3 region is CASSPFYNEQFF. The part of the CDR3 DNA that was read is TGTGCCAGCAGCCCCTTTTACAATGAG.

This clone was recorded many times. The read ends 3 residues early relative to the CDR3; the germline J gene fills the gap. The rearrangement links TRBV20-1 to TRBJ1-5; 7 bases align to TRBD1. The CDR3 totals 14 residues. Germline V lookup: CDR1 DFQATT, CDR2 SNEGSKA (reference sequence). With V trimmed by 3 bases and J by 6 bases, 8 bases remained unmatched. The DNA read from the CDR3 is TGCAGTGCTAGGGACCTACAGGGGTTTCAGCCC. This sequence encodes CSARDLQGFQP. The complete CDR3 sequence is CSARDLQGFQPQHF.

The sample holds many counts of this clone. The read terminates 3 residues ahead of where the CDR3 ends, so the germline J gene completes it. The chain couples TRBV20-1 to TRBJ1-5; D is possibly TRBD1 (5 bases). CDR3 length: 13 residues. Germline V gives CDR1 DFQATT, CDR2 SNEGSKA (reference sequence). The germline V and J ends were trimmed by 2 bases and 4 bases, with 9 bases remaining between them. The CDR3 sequence is CSARLDINQPQHF. CDR3 bases read: TGCAGTGCTAGACTGGACATAAATCAGCCC.

This clone was seen ten or more times. The observed sequence ends 3 residues before the CDR3 terminus, with the missing tail filled in from the germline J gene. The V gene is TRBV6-2 or TRBV6-3, the J gene TRBJ2-3; D not certain. V lost 7 bases to trimming and J lost 5 bases, with 10 bases between them. Germline V gene lookup returns CDR1 MNHEY and CDR2 SVGEGT. The length of the CDR3 is 12 residues. This chain's CDR3 is CASTPPGDTQYF. CDR3 bases read: TGTGCCAGCACCCCGCCCGGAGATACG.

This clone was seen repeatedly, ten times or more. The CDR3 end falls 3 residues outside the read, so it is completed with the germline J gene. The genes are TRBV19 and TRBJ1-5, with TRBD1 as a possible D gene (5 bases). CDR3 length: 15 residues. Germline V gene data show CDR1 as LNHDA and CDR2 as SQIVND (reference sequence). Trimming took off 1 base at V and 3 bases at J, with 10 bases between the two ends. CDR3 in amino acids: CASSIVAGFNQPQHF. CDR3 DNA (partial): TGTGCCAGTAGTATAGTAGCAGGGTTCAATCAGCCC.

The table lists this clone with a few counts. The missing CDR3 end, 3 residues past where the read stops, is filled in from the germline J gene. The chain is built from TRBV20-1 and TRBJ2-3, with 7 bases that match TRBD2. This CDR3 contains 14 residues. From germline, CDR1 is DFQATT and CDR2 SNEGSKA (reference sequence). V shed 3 bases and J 3 bases; nucleotides not matched to a gene: 6. The CDR3 bases that were read are TGCAGTGCTAGTCCCAGCGGGGAAACAGATACG. It codes for CSASPSGETDT. The whole CDR3 region reads CSASPSGETDTQYF.

This clone was seen many times. The read is 3 residues too short to cover the CDR3 end, so that end is filled in from the germline J gene. V is TRBV18 and J is TRBJ1-4; TRBD1 aligns across 10 bases. Germline values: CDR1 KGHSH, CDR2 LQKENI. V was clipped by 3 bases and J by 8 bases; unmatched bases: 12. The CDR3 is made up of 17 amino acids. The CDR3 region is CASSPTATGGVGEKLFF. CDR3 DNA (partial): TGTGCCAGCTCACCGACAGCGACAGGGGGCGTGGGGGAAAAA.

There are many counts of this clone. The read terminates 3 residues ahead of where the CDR3 ends, so the germline J gene completes it. The V and J genes are TRBV4-2 and TRBJ2-2, with TRBD2 identical over 15 bases. Germline CDR1 is LGHNA and CDR2 is YNFKEQ. The V gene end was trimmed by 4 bases and the J gene end by 4 bases; junction bases not matched to a gene: 4. CDR3 length equals 17 residues. The DNA read from the CDR3 is TGTGCCAGCAGCCGGACTAGCGGGGGGGGAGGCACCGGGGAG. Translating gives CASSRTSGGGGTGE. In full, the CDR3 reads CASSRTSGGGGTGELFF.

There are many counts of this clone. With the read ending 3 residues before the CDR3 end, the germline J gene is used to fill in that end. The chain combines TRBV19 with TRBJ2-7; 9 nucleotides line up with TRBD1. The CDR3 has 14 amino acids. From germline, CDR1 is LNHDA and CDR2 SQIVND (reference sequence). V was clipped by 5 bases and J by 2 bases; unmatched bases: 4. The covered CDR3 bases are TGTGCCAGTAGTCGACAGGGGGAGACCTACGAG. It is translated as CASSRQGETYE. The whole CDR3 protein reads CASSRQGETYEQYF.

This clone was counted at least ten times. The read ends 3 residues before the CDR3 terminus; that terminus is restored from the germline J gene. The rearrangement links TRBV7-3 to TRBJ2-1; tentatively, D is TRBD2 (6 bases). CDR1 is SGHTA, CDR2 FQGTGA, per germline. The V end was cut by 4 bases, the J end by 6 bases, with 22 bases between. This CDR3 comprises 17 residues. The DNA read from the CDR3 is TGTGCCAGCAGCTCCCTGACTAGACGTGTTACTATCAATGAG. This codes for CASSSLTRRVTINE. The complete CDR3 protein is CASSSLTRRVTINEQFF.

This clone came up many times. The read gets to within 3 residues of the CDR3 end, and the germline J gene fills in the rest. The J gene is TRBJ2-1, the V gene TRBV6-2 or TRBV6-3, with unresolved D. The V end lost 5 bases, the J end lost 4 bases, and 15 bases lay between the germline ends. Per germline, CDR1 MNHEY and CDR2 SVGEGT. The length of the CDR3 is 15 residues. This CDR3 is CASSDPLPAYNEQFF. The part of the CDR3 DNA that was read is TGTGCCAGCAGTGACCCCCTTCCAGCGTACAATGAG.